This TCR beta chain was retrieved from a study of metastatic and nonmetastatic thyroid tumors. Findings and caveats of the study: The reported finding was significantly higher TCR beta diversity in malignant thyroid tumors relative to benign nodules, in blood and tumor.

Treatment of any kind had been given to no patient before thyroid surgery. V gave up 0 bases and J gave up 6 bases, with 15 bases separating them. From germline, CDR1 is SGHAT and CDR2 FQNNGV. This CDR3 has 15 amino acids. TCRdb reassembled clones from the PCR reads with MiXCR. Of under 50,000 clones listed, less than 25% are singletons. In its sample, this clone was seen many times. The antigen is not known. Sample: blood. This clonotype was sampled from a male donor with papillary thyroid cancer or a benign thyroid nodule (not recorded which). Some clones in this sample may be carry-over from other donors' samples. This chain connects TRBV11-2 to TRBJ2-7; possible D gene TRBD1, 5 bases. DNA for the CDR3: TGTGCCAGCAGCTTAGACCCCGGCAGGGTAGGCGAGCAGTACTTC. This sequence encodes CASSLDPGRVGEQYF.